Presented here are 6 T cell receptor beta chains from one specimen sequenced in a study of blood T cell repertoires in COVID-19. Data came from immunoSEQ multiplex PCR; TCRdb stores just in-frame clones and leaves some out. This sample carries about half a million clones, 75% to 90% of them seen once, and the ten largest clones take approximately 8.3%. The sample taken for sequencing was PBMCs or T cells enriched from blood (not recorded which). All receptors come from a woman aged 55-70 years who had recovered from COVID-19.

V gene TRBV9 combines with J gene TRBJ1-2; D unresolved. Per the germline V gene, CDR1 is SGDLS and CDR2 is YYNGEE. This CDR3 region has 13 residues. The V end was cut by 2 bases, the J end by 6 bases, with 11 bases between. In DNA form, the CDR3 reads TGTGCCAGCAGCGTCGACACCGAACATGGCTACACCTTC. It specifies CASSVDTEHGYTF.

This clone was observed a handful of times. The chain combines TRBV11-3 with TRBJ1-2, with 11 nucleotides matching TRBD1. This CDR3 comprises 15 residues. CDR1 and CDR2 from the germline V gene are SGHNT and YENEEA. The junction had 6 bases not matched to a gene; V was cut back by 5 bases and J by 4 bases. CDR3 region: CASSLRTGGFYGYTF. The CDR3 DNA sequence: TGTGCCAGCAGCCTGCGGACAGGGGGCTTCTATGGCTACACCTTC.

J is TRBJ2-3 and V is TRBV5-1, with a tentative D call TRBD2 (7 bases). The CDR3 contains 14 residues. Germline V CDR1 and CDR2: SGHRS, YFSETQ. Trimming removed 4 bases from V and 2 bases from J, with 11 bases in between. Here the CDR3 reads CASSAGGPTDTQYF. The CDR3 bases are TGCGCCAGCAGCGCCGGGGGGCCCACAGATACGCAGTATTTT.

This chain connects TRBV9 to TRBJ1-3; weak D call: TRBD1 (6 bases). The ends were cut back, 0 bases at V and 0 bases at J, with 22 bases in the middle. CDR1 and CDR2 (germline): SGDLS, YYNGEE. The CDR3 totals 20 residues. The CDR3 DNA reads as TGTGCCAGCAGCGTAGAGGGACACCAACTACAATTCAGCTCTGGAAACACCATATATTTT. It codes for CASSVEGHQLQFSSGNTIYF.

The chain has TRBV19 and TRBJ1-2; no definite D call. Germline lookup yields CDR1 LNHDA and CDR2 SQIVND (reference sequence). V was pared by 5 bases and J by 3 bases, with 10 bases between. The CDR3 is 13 amino acids. The CDR3 is CASSLGADYGYTF. The DNA of the CDR3 is TGTGCCAGTAGTCTAGGTGCAGACTATGGCTACACCTTC.

The chain combines TRBV20-1 with TRBJ2-3; no definite D call. This CDR3 region has 16 residues. Germline V gene sequence: CDR1 DFQATT, CDR2 SNEGSKA (reference sequence). V was cut by 3 bases and J by 2 bases, with 18 bases left in between. CDR3 sequence: CSASDPTGFSTDTQYF. The CDR3 region has the DNA TGCAGTGCTAGTGACCCGACGGGTTTTTCCACAGATACGCAGTATTTT.